This T cell receptor (beta chain) was obtained from a study of cytomegalovirus exposure and HLA in healthy donors. Findings of the study overall: A later analysis linked a missense DCLRE1C variant to TCR beta V- and J-gene trimming. Some TCR beta chains (roughly 150 of them) were listed as cytomegalovirus-associated. TCR beta sequences numbering more than 15,000 were associated with HLA alleles at 0.05 false discovery rate in a later analysis.

This clone was counted a few times. The antigen remains undetermined. There are 14 residues in the CDR3. J gave up 7 bases and V 4 bases, and 11 bases lay outside the gene matches. Germline V gene data show CDR1 as SGHRS and CDR2 as YFSETQ. PCR was performed using 60 Vbeta and 13 Jbeta primers. The assay was immunoSEQ multiplex PCR, and TCRdb's table has in-frame clones only and misses some. Here the sample spans approximately 150,000 clones, 81% being singletons. V gene TRBV5-1 combines with J gene TRBJ2-7, with 7 bases lining up with TRBD1. The sample was PBMCs. This TCR came from a woman aged 45-59 years in good health and CMV-seronegative. The CDR3 bases are TGCGCCAGCAGCCCAGGACAGGTACCAGGAGAGCAGTACTTC. It specifies CASSPGQVPGEQYF.